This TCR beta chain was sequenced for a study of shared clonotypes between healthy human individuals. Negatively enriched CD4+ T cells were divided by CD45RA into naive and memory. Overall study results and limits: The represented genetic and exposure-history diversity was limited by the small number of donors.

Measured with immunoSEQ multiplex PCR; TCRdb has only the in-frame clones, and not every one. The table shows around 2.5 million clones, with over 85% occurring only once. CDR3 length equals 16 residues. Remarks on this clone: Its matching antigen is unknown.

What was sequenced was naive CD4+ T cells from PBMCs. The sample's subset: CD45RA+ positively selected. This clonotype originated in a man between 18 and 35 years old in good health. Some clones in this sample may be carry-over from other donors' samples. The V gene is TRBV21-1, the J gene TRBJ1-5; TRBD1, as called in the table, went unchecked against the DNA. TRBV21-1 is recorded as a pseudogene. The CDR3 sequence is CASSKGDRYSNQPQHF. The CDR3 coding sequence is TGTGCCAGCAGCAAAGGGGACAGATATAGCAATCAGCCCCAGCATTTT.